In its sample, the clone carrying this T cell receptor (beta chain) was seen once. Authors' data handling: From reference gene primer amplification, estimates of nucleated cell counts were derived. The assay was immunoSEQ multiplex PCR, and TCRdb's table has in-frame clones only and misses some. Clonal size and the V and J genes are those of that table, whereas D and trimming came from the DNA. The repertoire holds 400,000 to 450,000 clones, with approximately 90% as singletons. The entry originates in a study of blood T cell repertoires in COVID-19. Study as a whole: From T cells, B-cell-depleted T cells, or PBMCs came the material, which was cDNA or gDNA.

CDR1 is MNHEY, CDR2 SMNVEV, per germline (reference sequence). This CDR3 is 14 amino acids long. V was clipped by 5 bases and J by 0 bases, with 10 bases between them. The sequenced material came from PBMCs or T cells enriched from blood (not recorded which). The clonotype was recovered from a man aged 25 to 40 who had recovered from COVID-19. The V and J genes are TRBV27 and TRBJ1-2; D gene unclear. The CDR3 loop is CASSPRATNYGYTF. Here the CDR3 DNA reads TGTGCCAGCAGTCCGAGGGCCACTAACTATGGCTACACCTTC.